This T cell receptor (beta chain) is from a study of T cell clonotyping in hematopoietic cell transplantation. Overall study context: Recipient samples before transplant were obtained post-cytoreduction.

Germline lookup yields CDR1 SGHKS and CDR2 YYEKEE (reference sequence). Trimming removed 0 bases at V and 6 bases at J, with 19 bases between. This CDR3 has 17 amino acids. Regarding time point: recipient sample about 28 days before transplant, after cytoreduction. Recipients were bled about 28 days pretransplant and at posttransplant days 30, 100, 180. Broader study findings: After transplant, recipient diversity fell while pathologically expanded clonotypes grew through day 180. Cells were unsorted, so CD4 and CD8 contributions were not separated.

Clones were read by immunoSEQ multiplex PCR, and TCRdb kept only the in-frame ones, dropping some. The sample lists over 8,000 clones, around nine tenths occurring once. In the case of this clone: Its antigen is undetermined.

This specimen was peripheral blood mononuclear cells, taken before stem cell transplant. The rearrangement uses TRBV5-5 and TRBJ1-3; D is unclear. The clonotype comes from a woman aged 50 to 60 with chronic myeloid leukemia. Some clones in this sample may be carry-over from other donors' samples. The CDR3 bases are TGTGCCAGCAGCTTGGTGGCTGTCGATGCCCTGTCAAACACCATATATTTT. It translates to CASSLVAVDALSNTIYF.